The 25 T cell receptor beta chains reported below all come from one sample, sequenced in a study of blood T cell repertoires in COVID-19. Sequencing used immunoSEQ multiplex PCR; TCRdb keeps in-frame clones, though not all of them. Of roughly 150,000 clones detected, 70% to 85% appear once; the ten largest clones hold about 7.2%. Sequencing was carried out using peripheral blood. The receptors come from a woman aged 50 to 60 in a cohort sampled during active or convalescent COVID-19.

This clone was picked up one time. The chain couples TRBV19 to TRBJ2-7; D might be TRBD2 (6 bases). V dropped 5 bases and J dropped 6 bases, with 14 bases sitting between them. The CDR3 covers 13 residues. CDR1 is LNHDA, CDR2 SQIVND, per germline (reference sequence). The CDR3 spells CASSLRTGGEQYF. CDR3 DNA: TGTGCCAGTAGTCTTAGGACCGGGGGCGAGCAGTACTTC.

The chain recombines TRBV4-1 with TRBJ1-4, with 10 bases that match TRBD1. The CDR3 has 15 residues. In germline, CDR1 is MGHRA, CDR2 YSYEKL. The trim removed 1 base at V and 8 bases at J, leaving 4 bases unmatched. CDR3 sequence reads: CASSQADRGREKLFF. DNA for the CDR3: TGCGCCAGCAGCCAAGCCGACAGGGGGCGCGAAAAACTGTTTTTT.

The chain joins TRBV19 to TRBJ1-4, with D possibly being TRBD1 (6 bases). Trimming left V 3 bases short and J 2 bases short, with 13 bases between. The CDR3 length is 16 residues. Looked up from germline, CDR1 is LNHDA and CDR2 is SQIVND (reference sequence). The CDR3 spells CASSMGAGRTNEKLFF. The CDR3 region has the DNA TGTGCCAGTAGTATGGGGGCAGGGCGCACTAATGAAAAACTGTTTTTT.

The table lists this clone with a few counts. V and J are TRBV18 and TRBJ1-2; 8 nucleotides match TRBD1. The V segment lost 4 bases and the J segment 8 bases; nucleotides outside the gene matches: 12. The germline CDR1 and CDR2 sequences are KGHSH and LQKENI. The CDR3 is made up of 15 amino acids. The DNA of the CDR3 is TGTGCCAGCTCACAGCAACCGGGACAGGCGTCGGGCTACACCTTC. Its translation is CASSQQPGQASGYTF.

V and J are TRBV5-1 and TRBJ2-2, with 7 bases fitting TRBD1. The CDR3 has 16 amino acids. Germline CDR1 is SGHRS and CDR2 is YFSETQ. The V gene end was trimmed by 2 bases and the J gene end by 1 base; junction bases not matched to a gene: 5. The CDR3 sequence: CASSFHRTGNTGELFF. The CDR3 bases are TGCGCCAGCAGCTTTCACAGGACAGGGAACACCGGGGAGCTGTTTTTT.

The chain links TRBV4-1 to TRBJ2-7; tentatively, D is TRBD2 (5 bases). V was cut by 4 bases and J by 1 base, with 11 bases left in between. Germline loops: CDR1 MGHRA, CDR2 YSYEKL. The CDR3 spans 14 residues. CDR3 coding DNA: TGCGCCAGCAGCCCAAAACTAGATTCCTACGAGCAGTACTTC. It specifies CASSPKLDSYEQYF.

The J gene is TRBJ1-6, the V gene TRBV27, with D unclear. The CDR3 extends over 13 amino acids. Germline V gives CDR1 MNHEY, CDR2 SMNVEV (reference sequence). V dropped 6 bases and J dropped 10 bases, with 13 bases sitting between them. The chain's CDR3 is CASSGQVGSPLHF. The CDR3 coding sequence is TGTGCCAGCAGCGGCCAGGTTGGATCACCCCTCCACTTT.

J is TRBJ2-7 and V is TRBV9; no definite D call. From germline, CDR1 is SGDLS and CDR2 YYNGEE. V was clipped by 0 bases and J by 4 bases, with 11 bases between them. The CDR3 sequence is 14 residues long. The CDR3 DNA sequence: TGTGCCAGCAGCGTAGGGCTTACCCAATACGAGCAGTACTTC. The encoded protein is CASSVGLTQYEQYF.

The V call is TRBV5-5, the J call TRBJ2-3; no reliable D call. Germline V gene data show CDR1 as SGHKS and CDR2 as YYEKEE (reference sequence). This CDR3 has 14 amino acids. The germline V and J ends were trimmed by 4 bases and 3 bases, with 12 bases remaining between them. CDR3 region: CASSVEIWTDTQYF. The CDR3 nucleotides are TGTGCCAGCAGCGTCGAGATCTGGACAGATACGCAGTATTTT.

V and J are TRBV5-6 and TRBJ1-5; no reliable D call. Trimming took off 4 bases at V and 7 bases at J, with 15 bases between the two ends. Germline CDR1 SGHDT, CDR2 YYEEEE. The CDR3 has 14 amino acids. The DNA for the CDR3 is TGTGCCAGCAGCCGGACGGAGGAGGGACAGCCCCAGCATTTT. Translated: CASSRTEEGQPQHF.

This clone was detected a few times. This sequence joins TRBV3-1 (or the pseudogene TRBV3-2) and TRBJ1-4, with 8 bases fitting TRBD1. V shed 2 bases and J 7 bases; nucleotides not matched to a gene: 3. The germline CDR1 and CDR2 sequences are LGHDT and YNNKEL (reference sequence). The CDR3 length is 14 residues. The DNA of the CDR3 is TGTGCCAGCAGCCAATCCGGGACAGGTGAAAAACTGTTTTTT. It specifies CASSQSGTGEKLFF.

The chain employs TRBV19 and TRBJ2-6; D uncertain. The CDR3 runs 13 residues. Germline V gene lookup returns CDR1 LNHDA and CDR2 SQIVND (reference sequence). V was shortened by 8 bases and J by 3 bases, with 8 bases between the two germline ends. This CDR3 is CASGRSGANVLTF. CDR3 nucleotide sequence: TGTGCCAGTGGTCGTAGTGGGGCCAACGTCCTGACTTTC.

V gene TRBV10-3 combines with J gene TRBJ1-5; 8 bases line up with TRBD1. CDR3 size: 14 residues. Germline lookup yields CDR1 ENHRY and CDR2 SYGVKD. Trimming at V came to 8 bases and at J to 7 bases, leaving 10 bases not matched to a gene. The CDR3 protein is CAISTGQGIQPQHF. The CDR3 region has the DNA TGTGCCATCTCGACCGGACAGGGAATACAGCCCCAGCATTTT.

This rearrangement joins TRBV4-3 to TRBJ2-7, with 8 bases that match TRBD2. The length of the CDR3 is 17 residues. The ends lost 0 bases at V and 3 bases at J; junction bases unmatched: 10. Germline CDR1 and CDR2: LGHNA and YSLEER. CDR3 sequence reads: CASSQEYGGGRNYEQYF. The CDR3 nucleotides read TGCGCCAGCAGCCAAGAGTACGGCGGGGGGCGAAACTACGAGCAGTACTTC.

This chain links TRBV2 with TRBJ2-7; perhaps TRBD1 as D (6 bases). The CDR3 consists of 12 residues. From germline, CDR1 is SNHLY and CDR2 FYNNEI. V was trimmed by 6 bases and J by 3 bases, leaving 9 bases between them. The CDR3 reads CASRGQSYEQYF. CDR3 in DNA: TGTGCCAGCAGAGGACAGAGCTACGAGCAGTACTTC. The entire variable domain, with the rest obtained from reference TRBV2 and TRBJ2-7, is as follows: EPEVTQTPSHQVTQMGQEVILRCVPISNHLYFYWYRQILGQKVEFLVSFYNNEISEKSEIFDDQFSVERPDGSNFTLKIRSTKLEDSAMYFCASRGQSYEQYFGPGTRLTVT.

The chain joins TRBV6-1 to TRBJ1-1; the D gene is possibly TRBD1 (6 bases). This CDR3 is built from 16 residues. Germline CDR1 is MNHNS and CDR2 is SASEGT. The ends were cut back, 0 bases at V and 4 bases at J, with 15 bases in the middle. For the CDR3, the DNA is TGTGCCAGCAGTGAAGCGCGGCACCAGGGGCGCACTGAAGCTTTCTTT. Protein: CASSEARHQGRTEAFF.

This CDR3 is CASSNRNYGYTF. DNA of the CDR3: TGTGCCAGCAGTAATCGTAACTATGGCTACACCTTC. This chain uses TRBV12-3 or TRBV12-4 with TRBJ1-2; D gene uncertain. Trimming removed 5 bases at V and 1 base at J, with 5 bases between. The CDR3 extends over 12 amino acids.

The V call is TRBV5-5, the J call TRBJ1-2; D might be TRBD1 (5 bases). Germline V gene data show CDR1 as SGHKS and CDR2 as YYEKEE (reference sequence). The CDR3 covers 13 residues. The V end lost 0 bases, the J end lost 2 bases, and 5 bases lay between the germline ends. The CDR3 is CASSLGQNYGYTF. The CDR3 DNA sequence: TGTGCCAGCAGCTTGGGACAGAACTATGGCTACACCTTC.

The rearrangement links TRBV3-1 (or the pseudogene TRBV3-2) to TRBJ1-2; 8 bases fit TRBD1. CDR1 LGHDT and CDR2 YNNKEL come from the germline V gene (reference sequence). The CDR3 runs to 15 residues. J lost 2 bases, V lost 2 bases, and 4 bases had no gene match. The CDR3 DNA is TGTGCCAGCAGCCAAATGGGACAGGTGAACTATGGCTACACCTTC. Encoded protein: CASSQMGQVNYGYTF.

This sequence joins TRBV30 and TRBJ2-1; no clear D. This CDR3 comprises 16 residues. CDR1 is GTSNPN and CDR2 is SVGIG in the germline V gene (reference sequence). V lost 0 bases to trimming and J lost 2 bases, with 14 bases between them. The DNA of the CDR3 is TGTGCCTGGAGTGTGGCGGTAGGCCCTCCCTACAATGAGCAGTTCTTC. Translated: CAWSVAVGPPYNEQFF.

This chain uses TRBV3-1 (or the pseudogene TRBV3-2) with TRBJ2-7; 7 bases line up with TRBD1. This CDR3 spans 14 amino acids. Trimming removed 1 base from V and 4 bases from J; junction bases left unmatched: 4. CDR1 is LGHDT, CDR2 YNNKEL, per germline (reference sequence). CDR3 protein: CASSQVGGFYEQYF. The CDR3 nucleotides are TGTGCCAGCAGCCAAGTAGGGGGCTTTTACGAGCAGTACTTC.

This clone was seen once. The gene calls are TRBV10-1 and TRBJ1-1; D is undetermined. This CDR3 is built from 15 residues. V was cut by 2 bases and J by 0 bases, with 10 bases left in between. Germline V gives CDR1 WNHNN, CDR2 SYGVQD (reference sequence). CDR3 sequence reads: CASSEGRGLNTEAFF. In DNA, the CDR3 is TGCGCCAGCAGTGAGGGGAGAGGCTTGAACACTGAAGCTTTCTTT.

The chain is built from TRBV2 and TRBJ1-5, with TRBD1 as a possible D gene (6 bases). CDR3 size: 17 residues. Germline lookup yields CDR1 SNHLY and CDR2 FYNNEI. The V gene lost 8 bases and the J gene lost 0 bases, with 20 bases spanning the gap. The CDR3 reads CASRRGGGDYSNQPQHF. The CDR3 nucleotides are TGTGCCAGCCGAAGGGGGGGCGGTGACTATAGCAATCAGCCCCAGCATTTT.

This chain connects TRBV12-3 or TRBV12-4 to TRBJ1-1; 7 bases map to TRBD1. V lost 6 bases, J lost 7 bases, and 5 bases stayed unmatched. CDR3 size: 12 residues. The CDR3 region has the DNA TGTGCCAGCAGGGTACACAGGGGTGAAGCTTTCTTT. Its protein is CASRVHRGEAFF.

The chain carries TRBV6-1 and TRBJ1-3; D is possibly TRBD1 (5 bases). The V and J ends lost 1 base and 4 bases respectively, with 20 bases between them. The CDR3 covers 18 residues. The germline gives CDR1 MNHNS, CDR2 SASEGT. CDR3 in amino acids: CASSEGLTARVGGNTIYF. The CDR3 nucleotides read TGTGCCAGCAGTGAAGGATTGACAGCAAGAGTAGGAGGAAACACCATATATTTT.